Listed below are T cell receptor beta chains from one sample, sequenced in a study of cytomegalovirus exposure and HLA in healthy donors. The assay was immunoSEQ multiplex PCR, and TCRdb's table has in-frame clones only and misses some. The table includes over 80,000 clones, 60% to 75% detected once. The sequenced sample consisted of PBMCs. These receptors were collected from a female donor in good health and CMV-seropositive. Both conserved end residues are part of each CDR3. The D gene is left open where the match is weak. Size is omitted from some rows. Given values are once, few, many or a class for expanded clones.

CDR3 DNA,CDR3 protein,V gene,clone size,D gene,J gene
TGCAGCGTTCGCAGACGGGAGCATTCCGGGGAGCTGTTTTTT,CSVRRREHSGELFF,TRBV29-1,.,.,TRBJ2-2
TGCGCCAGCAGCTTGATCGGAGACTCTGGAAACACCATATATTTT,CASSLIGDSGNTIYF,TRBV5-1,.,.,TRBJ1-3
TGCGCCAGCAGCCAAGAGCTGCAAGGGGCAACCTACGAGCAGTACTTC,CASSQELQGATYEQYF,TRBV4-3,few,.,TRBJ2-7
TGCGCCAGCAGCCAAGATACACCGCACTCTGGAAACACCATATATTTT,CASSQDTPHSGNTIYF,TRBV4-3,.,.,TRBJ1-3
TGCAGCGTTGGAGCGAGTGGCTCACCCCTCCACTTT,CSVGASGSPLHF,TRBV29-1,.,.,TRBJ1-6
TGTGCCAGCAGTGTTAGACAGTCCCGGGCCGCCGGGGAGCTGTTTTTT,CASSVRQSRAAGELFF,TRBV7-9,.,.,TRBJ2-2
TGTGCCAGCAGCCCTTCTAGCGCTGCCTACGAGCAGTACTTC,CASSPSSAAYEQYF,TRBV5-4,.,.,TRBJ2-7
TGTGCCAGCAGCGTAAGCGGGAGAGAAGAGAATGAGCAGTTCTTC,CASSVSGREENEQFF,TRBV11-2,.,TRBD2,TRBJ2-1
TGTGCCAGCAGTGGCCGGGACAGGGTAATTGGGCTGTTTTTT,CASSGRDRVIGLFF,TRBV28,.,TRBD1,TRBJ2-2
TGTGCCAGCAGTTTAGGGCAAGAACTGTTTTTT,CASSLGQELFF,TRBV28,.,.,TRBJ1-4
TGTGCCAGCATCTTGGGGGGGGAGACCCAGTACTTC,CASILGGETQYF,TRBV28,.,TRBD2,TRBJ2-5
TGTGCCAGCAGCTTGAAAGGGAGTGTGCGGGAGCAGTACTTC,CASSLKGSVREQYF,TRBV7-2,.,.,TRBJ2-7
TGTGCCAGCAGCCCTGGGACAGGGGTGGCAGATACGCAGTATTTT,CASSPGTGVADTQYF,TRBV6-4,.,TRBD1,TRBJ2-3
TGTGCCAGCAGCTTGCGGTCAAGTACTGAAGCTTTCTTT,CASSLRSSTEAFF,TRBV7-8,few,.,TRBJ1-1
.,CASSTSAIAPYEQYF,TRBV28,.,.,TRBJ2-7
TGTGCCAGCAGCGTAGGCGGGACTAGCGGGACGTCCGAGCAGTACTTC,CASSVGGTSGTSEQYF,TRBV9,once,TRBD2,TRBJ2-7
TGTGCCAGCTTCGACCCCGGGGGGAACACTGAAGCTTTCTTT,CASFDPGGNTEAFF,TRBV6-5,few,.,TRBJ1-1
TGTGCCAGCTCACCACCGCTAGCGGGAGGTTCGGGCGAGCAGTACTTC,CASSPPLAGGSGEQYF,TRBV18,.,TRBD2,TRBJ2-7
TGTGCCACCAGCACCCCAGGGAAATACAATGAGCAGTTCTTC,CATSTPGKYNEQFF,TRBV15,.,.,TRBJ2-1
TGTGCCACCAGCAGAGGGGGACTTCCCTCCTACGAGCAGTACTTC,CATSRGGLPSYEQYF,TRBV15,.,.,TRBJ2-7
TGCAGCGTTGCGGGGCTTGCGAGAGGGAGGGACACCGGGGAGCTGTTTTTT,CSVAGLARGRDTGELFF,TRBV29-1,.,TRBD2,TRBJ2-2
TGCGCCAGCATGGTACAAGGCGGCTACGAGCAGTACTTC,CASMVQGGYEQYF,TRBV5-1,.,.,TRBJ2-7
TGCGCCAGCAGTGAGGGGAGGAGGGATGAGCAGTTCTTC,CASSEGRRDEQFF,TRBV5-1,.,.,TRBJ2-1
TGTGCCAGTAGACTGGGGACTATTCCTTACGAGCAGTACTTC,CASRLGTIPYEQYF,TRBV19,.,TRBD2,TRBJ2-7
TGCAGCTACGGAGCTTTGACAGATACGCAGTATTTT,CSYGALTDTQYF,TRBV29-1,.,.,TRBJ2-3
TGCGCCAGCAGCTCGAAGGTAGCGGGATTTGCTTCTGGGGCCAACGTCCTGACTTTC,CASSSKVAGFASGANVLTF,TRBV5-1,.,TRBD2,TRBJ2-6
TGTGCCAGTACTATTTCGAAGGGACTTTACAATGAGCAGTTCTTC,CASTISKGLYNEQFF,TRBV19,.,.,TRBJ2-1
TGTGCCAGCAGCTTGGCCGGGACAGGGGGATTTTTAAGCGGGAATGAGCAGTTCTTC,CASSLAGTGGFLSGNEQFF,TRBV5-4,.,TRBD1,TRBJ2-1
TGTGCCAGCAGTTACTCCACGGCGGGGACTGAAGCTTTCTTT,CASSYSTAGTEAFF,TRBV6-5,.,.,TRBJ1-1
TGTGCCATCAGTGACTTGCGCGGGGGGAGCGAAAAACTGTTTTTT,CAISDLRGGSEKLFF,TRBV10-3,.,.,TRBJ1-4
TGTGCCAGCACCCCCGGACTAGCGGGAGTCAATGAGCAGTTCTTC,CASTPGLAGVNEQFF,TRBV28,.,TRBD2,TRBJ2-1
TGTGCCTGGAGTGACAACAGGGATTCACCCCTCCACTTT,CAWSDNRDSPLHF,TRBV30,.,.,TRBJ1-6
TGTGCCAGCAGCGTAGTGGGGGACTCATATAATTCACCCCTCCACTTT,CASSVVGDSYNSPLHF,TRBV9,.,.,TRBJ1-6
TGTGCCACCAGCAGTCCACTCCCCCCGGAGACCCAGTACTTC,CATSSPLPPETQYF,TRBV15,once,.,TRBJ2-5
TGCGCCAGCAGCCAGGGCGGGACTACAAACACTGAAGCTTTCTTT,CASSQGGTTNTEAFF,TRBV5-1,few,.,TRBJ1-1
TGCAGCGTTGATTATATGGCGACAGGGAACACTGAAGCTTTCTTT,CSVDYMATGNTEAFF,TRBV29-1,.,.,TRBJ1-1
TGTGCCAGCAGTTTCGGACAGGAGGGGAACACTGAAGCTTTCTTT,CASSFGQEGNTEAFF,TRBV6-5,few,TRBD1,TRBJ1-1
TGTGCCATCTCGGGGACTATAAGCAATCAGCCCCAGCATTTT,CAISGTISNQPQHF,TRBV10-3,few,.,TRBJ1-5
TGTGCCAGCAGCCGGGACAGTAATGAAAAACTGTTTTTT,CASSRDSNEKLFF,TRBV7-2,.,TRBD1,TRBJ1-4
TGTGCCAGCAGCTTGGAGGGCCCCTACGAGCAGTACTTC,CASSLEGPYEQYF,TRBV7-3,.,.,TRBJ2-7
TGTGCCAGCAGCGTAGCTACAGGAGCATTCTCCTACGAGCAGTACTTC,CASSVATGAFSYEQYF,TRBV9,.,.,TRBJ2-7
TGTGCCAGCAGAGTCAGGGCGGGAGGCAGTGAGCAGTTCTTC,CASRVRAGGSEQFF,TRBV7-2,.,TRBD2,TRBJ2-1
TGTGCCAGCAGCGCCGGGACAGGCCCCACCGGGGAGCTGTTTTTT,CASSAGTGPTGELFF,TRBV6-4,medium-sized,TRBD1,TRBJ2-2
TGTGCCAGCAGCTCCGCTAGTGGGGCTAGCGGCTCCTACGAGCAGTACTTC,CASSSASGASGSYEQYF,TRBV7-2,.,TRBD2,TRBJ2-7
TGTGCCAGCAGTGGAGGGACGGGAGGGGGCTACACCTTC,CASSGGTGGGYTF,TRBV6-1,.,.,TRBJ1-2
TGTGCCAGCAGTCTCGGACTAGCGGGGGGGCCATTTGATGAGCAGTTCTTC,CASSLGLAGGPFDEQFF,TRBV28,.,TRBD2,TRBJ2-1
TGCGCCAGCAGCTTCAACGGACAAACTGAAGCTTTCTTT,CASSFNGQTEAFF,TRBV5-1,.,.,TRBJ1-1
TGTGCCAGCAGCCCCGGGACAGTTGGAAACACCATATATTTT,CASSPGTVGNTIYF,TRBV6-1,.,TRBD1,TRBJ1-3
TGTGCCAGCAGCCCTCCGAATTCCAGGGTAGGGCGGTCGGAATACAATGAGCAGTTCTTC,CASSPPNSRVGRSEYNEQFF,TRBV27,.,.,TRBJ2-1
TGCAGCGTTGACCCCCTGACTAGATTTGAGCAGTTCTTC,CSVDPLTRFEQFF,TRBV29-1,.,.,TRBJ2-1
TGTGCCTGGAGTGTGGGTAGCGGGGGGGTCAATGAGCAGTTCTTC,CAWSVGSGGVNEQFF,TRBV30,.,TRBD2,TRBJ2-1
TGTGCCAGCAGGCGCCGGGACAGGGGAGACACCGGGGAGCTGTTTTTT,CASRRRDRGDTGELFF,TRBV11-1,.,TRBD1,TRBJ2-2
TGTGCCAGCAATGAGAAAATGGGACAGCTCTATGGCTACACCTTC,CASNEKMGQLYGYTF,TRBV6-5,.,TRBD1,TRBJ1-2
TGTGCCAGCAGCTTACCTGACAGGACTTATGGCTACACCTTC,CASSLPDRTYGYTF,TRBV5-6,few,.,TRBJ1-2